This T cell receptor beta chain was recovered during a study of cytomegalovirus exposure and HLA in healthy donors. The overall study: Of the donors genotyped, several hundred in all, 80% to 85% fell in the Caucasian-associated ancestry cluster.

PCR employed 60 Vbeta and 13 Jbeta primers. Generated by immunoSEQ multiplex PCR, the TCRdb table keeps only in-frame clones and is missing some. Of some 110,000 clones listed, approximately 66% were seen once; the top ten hold more than 6.5%. The germline V gene encodes CDR1 SNHLY and CDR2 FYNNEI. This CDR3 comprises 15 residues. V gave up 5 bases and J gave up 7 bases; unmatched junction bases: 7. A word on this clone: As yet, its antigen is unknown.

Study-wide results and caveats: Among CMV-associated TCR beta chains, most appeared HLA-restricted in a later analysis. Trimming of TCR beta V- and J-genes showed a link, identified in a later analysis, to a missense DCLRE1C variant. Some segments of the V type, notably TRBV6-2 and TRBV6-3, were excluded as indistinguishable.

The chain employs TRBV2 and TRBJ1-6; the match to TRBD1 covers 8 bases. Sequencing used PBMCs. This TCR derives from a woman between 35 and 50 years old in good health and CMV-seropositive. Here the CDR3 DNA reads TGTGCCAGCAGTTCCGGACAGGGTGGCAATTCACCCCTCCACTTT. Translation gives CASSSGQGGNSPLHF.